This entry is about one T cell receptor (beta chain). At the DNA level, this CDR3 is encoded by other sequences in the same sample as well. The study enrolled healthy HIV-negative adults without recent acute infections or vaccinations as donors. The data were obtained in a study of shared clonotypes between healthy human individuals. V lost 3 bases, J lost 4 bases, and 10 bases lay in between. Germline V gene data show CDR1 as KGHSH and CDR2 as LQKENI. The CDR3 runs 14 residues. An even split of each subset's genomic DNA across several immunoSEQ plates was performed. The repertoire was sequenced with immunoSEQ multiplex PCR; TCRdb's copy has only in-frame clones and lacks some. The data hold over 2 million clones, with 90% to 95% observed a single time.

This chain links TRBV18 with TRBJ1-5, with D perhaps TRBD1 (6 bases). The sample taken for sequencing was naive CD4+ T cells sorted from blood. Subset specified: CD45RA+ positively selected. The source of this sequence is a man aged 18-30 years in good health. This CDR3 reads CASSPTGTNQPQHF. Here the CDR3 DNA reads TGTGCCAGCTCACCGACAGGCACGAATCAGCCCCAGCATTTT.